A selection of T cell receptor beta chains follows, all from one sample in a study of blood T cell repertoires in COVID-19. Measured with immunoSEQ multiplex PCR; TCRdb has only the in-frame clones, and not every one. The sample yields about 290,000 clones, roughly 89% seen once. The sequenced material came from PBMCs or T cells enriched from blood (not recorded which). The receptors stem from a woman in her 40s who had recovered from COVID-19. The CDR3 runs from the conserved cysteine through the conserved F or W. D genes are given only for firm matches. Size is stated for part of the rows, as once, few or many counts, or as a class when the clone is expanded.

J,V,size,D,DNA,CDR3
TRBJ2-7,TRBV9,NA,NA,TGTGCCAGCAGCCTATTCTACGAGCAGTACTTC,CASSLFYEQYF
TRBJ1-2,TRBV5-1,NA,TRBD1,TGCGCCAGCAGCTACCAACAGGGGGACGGCGACTATGGCTACACCTTC,CASSYQQGDGDYGYTF
TRBJ2-5,TRBV6-5,NA,TRBD2,TGTGCCAGCAGGGAGCGGGGGGACCAAGAGACCCAGTACTTC,CASRERGDQETQYF
TRBJ2-1,TRBV7-2,NA,TRBD2,TGTGCCAGCAGCTCAGCGGGAGTTAGGCACAATGAGCAGTTCTTC,CASSSAGVRHNEQFF
TRBJ2-1,TRBV10-3,NA,TRBD2,TGTGCCATCAGTGCCCCGGGAGGGGTGCTGAGTGAGCAGTTCTTC,CAISAPGGVLSEQFF
TRBJ1-2,TRBV5-1,few,TRBD1,TGCGCCAGCAGTCGAGGCGACACGGGACAGGGAATCGGCTACACCTTC,CASSRGDTGQGIGYTF
TRBJ2-7,TRBV2,NA,TRBD2,TGTGCCAGCCAAAGACGGCGGGAGTCTACCTACGAGCAGTACTTC,CASQRRRESTYEQYF
TRBJ2-1,TRBV10-3,NA,TRBD1,TGTGCCATCAGCCCAACGGACAGGCGGGTGAGCAATGAGCAGTTCTTC,CAISPTDRRVSNEQFF
TRBJ2-3,TRBV4-1,NA,NA,TGCGCCAGCAGCCAACAGGGCACAGATACGCAGTATTTT,CASSQQGTDTQYF
TRBJ1-2,TRBV24-1,NA,TRBD1,TGTGCCACCAGTGGGGGGACAGAGCACTCGCACTATGGCTACACCTTC,CATSGGTEHSHYGYTF
TRBJ1-1,TRBV19,NA,TRBD1,TGTGCCAGTAGTTTGAGGACAGGGGGTTCGAACACTGAAGCTTTCTTT,CASSLRTGGSNTEAFF
TRBJ2-1,TRBV11-3,once,NA,TGTGCCAGCTCAACAACGGCAGGGTTGTTGAATGAGCAGTTCTTC,CASSTTAGLLNEQFF
TRBJ1-1,TRBV11-2,NA,TRBD1,TGTGCCAGCAGCCCCTCGACTTGGGCAGGGGGCGCGGACACTGAAGCTTTCTTT,CASSPSTWAGGADTEAFF
TRBJ2-7,TRBV5-1,NA,NA,TGCGCCAGAAAAGCCGACTACGAGCAGTACTTC,CARKADYEQYF
TRBJ2-2,TRBV5-1,once,NA,TGCGCCAGCAGCCTGGAGGGACTTAACACCGGGGAGCTGTTTTTT,CASSLEGLNTGELFF
TRBJ2-1,TRBV13,NA,NA,TGTGCCAGCAGCTTAGGGGACTCCACGGTCTACAATGAGCAGTTCTTC,CASSLGDSTVYNEQFF
TRBJ2-2,TRBV5-1,NA,TRBD1,TGCGCCAGCAGCTTGGTCGGACAGGGGGCAGTCACCGGGGAGCTGTTTTTT,CASSLVGQGAVTGELFF
TRBJ1-4,TRBV28,NA,NA,TGTGCCACCCGGACAGCAAATGAAAAACTGTTTTTT,CATRTANEKLFF
TRBJ1-2,TRBV14,NA,NA,TGTGCCAGCAGCCAAGTGGGACACCGGGGCTACACCTTC,CASSQVGHRGYTF
TRBJ1-1,TRBV7-9,NA,NA,TGTGCCAGCTCCCCTAGCACTGAAGCTTTCTTT,CASSPSTEAFF
TRBJ2-2,TRBV7-2,once,TRBD2,TGTGCCAGCAGCTCAGGCACTAGCGGGAGGGCCGGCGGGGAGCTGTTTTTT,CASSSGTSGRAGGELFF
TRBJ1-1,TRBV5-1,NA,NA,TGCGCCAGCAGCTTGAGTCAGGTGAACACTGAAGCTTTCTTT,CASSLSQVNTEAFF
TRBJ1-5,TRBV2,NA,TRBD1,TGTGCCAGCAGTTACGGACAGGGCCTAAGCAATCAGCCCCAGCATTTT,CASSYGQGLSNQPQHF
TRBJ1-2,TRBV11-2,NA,NA,TGTGCCAGCAGCTTAGGGGCAACCTCCTATGGCTACACCTTC,CASSLGATSYGYTF
TRBJ2-3,TRBV4-1,NA,TRBD1,TGCGCCAGCAGCCAAGGACAGGGCCCTAGCACAGATACGCAGTATTTT,CASSQGQGPSTDTQYF
TRBJ2-5,TRBV18,NA,TRBD2,TGTGCCAGCTCACCACCGGGGCTAGCGGGAGATGTAGGCCAGTACTTC,CASSPPGLAGDVGQYF
TRBJ1-2,TRBV30,NA,TRBD1,TGTGCAGGGGGCCTACTCTATGGCTACACCTTC,CAGGLLYGYTF
TRBJ1-2,TRBV7-3,NA,NA,TGTGCCAGCACCGCGCGGAACTATGGCTACACCTTC,CASTARNYGYTF
TRBJ1-6,TRBV18,NA,NA,TGTGCCAGCTCACTCGACAGGTTAAATTCACCCCTCCACTTT,CASSLDRLNSPLHF
TRBJ1-1,TRBV7-2,NA,NA,TGTGCCAGCAGCTTAGGAGGGACTAACACTGAAGCTTTCTTT,CASSLGGTNTEAFF
TRBJ1-2,TRBV11-2,NA,TRBD1,TGTGCCAGCAGCTCTCTGACAGGGGAGCTCTATGGCTACACCTTC,CASSSLTGELYGYTF
TRBJ2-5,TRBV7-2,NA,NA,TGTGCCAGCAGCTCACTCAATCCGGGGGTCGCGGAGACCCAGTACTTC,CASSSLNPGVAETQYF